The rows below give T cell receptor beta chains drawn from one sample of a study of blood T cell repertoires in COVID-19. Generated by immunoSEQ multiplex PCR, the TCRdb table keeps only in-frame clones and is missing some. Of about 180,000 clones listed, approximately 88% are singletons. Sequenced material: peripheral blood. Source of these receptors: an older woman with acute or convalescent COVID-19. Each CDR3 is given without its conserved first and last residue.

V	J	CDR3
TRBV3-1/TRBV3-2	TRBJ2-3	ASSQIAGGRTDTQY
TRBV7-8	TRBJ1-1	ACRDRGPNTEAF
TRBV19	TRBJ1-6	ASSVPDRGQLTSSYNSPLH
TRBV6-5	TRBJ1-2	ASALSGLDGYT
TRBV7-6	TRBJ2-7	ASSSQGVNYEQY
TRBV29-1	TRBJ1-1	SVLQYRGSEAF
TRBV6-5	TRBJ1-1	ASSILGMNTEAF
TRBV7-7	TRBJ2-1	ASSLLAGPYNEQF
TRBV4-3	TRBJ1-2	ASSQGHQDRDGYT
TRBV4-2	TRBJ1-5	ASSKQVAGRGYQPQH
TRBV7-9	TRBJ1-4	ASSLGAGIEKLF
TRBV3-1/TRBV3-2	TRBJ1-2	ASSQSPLYGYT
TRBV11-1	TRBJ2-1	ASSSTGRGYNEQF
TRBV10-1	TRBJ1-1	ASSGQTGGRTEAF
TRBV5-1	TRBJ1-2	ASSIGTGKVNGYT
TRBV7-3	TRBJ2-2	ASSYRGSGELF
TRBV10-2	TRBJ2-7	ASSGWTSYEQY
TRBV10-3	TRBJ2-3	AISGTSTDTQY
TRBV12-3/TRBV12-4	TRBJ1-2	ASRDRGDGYT
TRBV7-3	TRBJ2-5	ASSPGQTETQY
TRBV28	TRBJ1-2	ASSLLGQADLKPNYGYT
TRBV7-9	TRBJ1-5	ASSSSGGPRRGQPQH
TRBV5-4	TRBJ2-3	ASSSDRVRSTDTQY
TRBV19	TRBJ1-1	ASSASRGRQNLPEAF